This T cell receptor (beta chain) was identified during a study of metastatic and nonmetastatic thyroid tumors (dated by TCRdb to the early 2020s). Context from the whole study: Repertoires were compared across peripheral blood and tumor or nodule tissue samples from malignant and benign thyroid patients. Study-wide findings and limitations: In both blood and tumor samples, malignant tumors were reported to have significantly higher TCR beta diversity than benign nodules.

None of the patients had been given any treatment before thyroid surgery. Using T-cell receptor beta sequencing, the researchers looked back retrospectively at clinical samples from patients, gathered between the early 2010s and the late 2010s. Receptor libraries were prepared by PCR. For sequencing, an Illumina HiSeq 4000 was employed. High-throughput sequencing was used to profile the CDR3 region of the TCR beta-chain in every patient. As for how the authors treated the data: A classifier to discriminate distant-metastatic papillary thyroid cancer patients was built from CDR3 differences across clinicopathological groups. To measure repertoire diversity the researchers used the Shannon index, while the Morisita-Horn index served to gauge how similar the tumor and blood repertoires were. TCRdb passed the public sequencing reads through fastp at Q25 and MiXCR, retaining productive beta sequences. What appears here as the V and J calls and clone size reflects TCRdb's work, not the paper's. This sample has some 64,000 clones in its table, and about 4% of those were observed once. Of the sample, about 22% is held by the ten largest clones.

V is trimmed back by 5 bases and J by 11 bases, and the junction contains 23 bases that no gene match accounts for. Per the germline V gene (reference sequence), LNHDA is the CDR1 and SQIVND is the CDR2. Taken from cysteine to phenylalanine, the CDR3 has 18 residues. The retained sequence is limited to the CDR3, 54 bases, with the frame set at the first base. There are a few counts of this clone. Its recognized antigen is unknown. This may arise from a read error, as a much more abundant clone is one base away. The sequenced sample consisted of blood. The V and J genes are TRBV19 and TRBJ1-4, with 7 middle bases fitting TRBD1. This sequence originates from a female donor with papillary thyroid cancer or a benign thyroid nodule (not recorded which). Some clones in this sample may be carry-over from other donors' samples. The nucleotide sequence is given as TGTGCCAGTAGTCCACTCACCTCTACAGGGGACCTACCGGTGAAACTGTTTTTT. This encodes CASSPLTSTGDLPVKLFF.